Listed below are T cell receptor beta chains from one sample, sequenced in a study of blood T cells in healthy people across ages. One entry per CDR3 protein results from TCRdb running MiXCR on the 5' RACE reads. The table has approximately 800,000 distinct CDR3 sequences, about 25% seen once. Separately, the same data were catalogued under a study of T cells of mothers and their children.

Sample: blood. The origin of the receptors is a boy aged 10-17 years in good health. CDR3s include the opening cysteine and the closing phenylalanine or tryptophan. A D gene is named only where the DNA matches it firmly. Some rows mark clone size as missing; the rest say once, few, many or name a class of expanded clone.

CDR3: CASSPVDTSYEQYF
DNA: TGTGCCAGCAGCCCCGTGGACACTTCCTACGAGCAGTACTTC
size: -
J: TRBJ2-7
V: TRBV4-2
D: -

CDR3: CASSRIGTASYEQYF
DNA: TGCGCCAGCAGCCGCATCGGGACAGCCTCCTACGAGCAGTACTTC
size: few
J: TRBJ2-7
V: TRBV4-1
D: TRBD1

CDR3: CASSLRAGDRGQGRTEAFF
DNA: TGTGCCAGCAGCTTACGAGCAGGAGACAGGGGGCAAGGACGAACTGAAGCTTTCTTT
size: -
J: TRBJ1-1
V: TRBV5-6
D: TRBD1

CDR3: CASSFSEQYF
DNA: TGTGCCAGCAGCTTTAGCGAGCAGTACTTC
size: many
J: TRBJ2-7
V: TRBV11-2
D: -

CDR3: CASSLSKDRADEQYF
DNA: TGTGCCAGCAGCTTGTCTAAGGACAGGGCCGACGAGCAGTACTTC
size: -
J: TRBJ2-7
V: TRBV5-4
D: TRBD1

CDR3: CSVEGPGTEPYEQYF
DNA: TGCAGCGTTGAAGGTCCCGGGACAGAACCTTACGAGCAGTACTTC
size: few
J: TRBJ2-7
V: TRBV29-1
D: TRBD1

CDR3: CASSQDSTGYYEQYF
DNA: TGCGCCAGCAGCCAAGATTCAACTGGATACTACGAGCAGTACTTC
size: -
J: TRBJ2-7
V: TRBV4-1
D: -

CDR3: CSARSRTRYNEQFF
DNA: TGCAGTGCCCGCTCCAGGACACGCTACAATGAGCAGTTCTTC
size: -
J: TRBJ2-1
V: TRBV20-1
D: -

CDR3: CASSLFRSVYNEQSF
DNA: TGCGCCAGCAGCTTGTTTCGGAGTGTATACAATGAGCAGTCCTTC
size: few
J: TRBJ2-1
V: TRBV5-1
D: -

CDR3: CASSKMGLADNNEQFF
DNA: TGTGCCAGCAGTAAAATGGGACTAGCGGACAACAATGAGCAGTTCTTC
size: few
J: TRBJ2-1
V: TRBV6-2/TRBV6-3
D: TRBD2

CDR3: CASSLMGGAEAKLFF
DNA: TGTGCCAGCAGCCTCATGGGGGGGGCGGAAGCAAAACTGTTTTTT
size: -
J: TRBJ1-4
V: TRBV7-2
D: -

CDR3: CASSSEGGTEAFF
DNA: TGCGCCAGCAGCTCCGAAGGAGGAACTGAAGCTTTCTTT
size: -
J: TRBJ1-1
V: TRBV5-1
D: -

CDR3: CSAEETGGPYGYTF
DNA: TGCAGCGCCGAGGAGACAGGGGGTCCTTATGGCTACACCTTC
size: few
J: TRBJ1-2
V: TRBV29-1
D: TRBD1

CDR3: CASFQGIGPLHF
DNA: TGTGCCAGTTTCCAGGGGATCGGGCCCCTCCACTTT
size: -
J: TRBJ1-6
V: TRBV12-3/TRBV12-4
D: -

CDR3: CASSQRGGRYEQYF
DNA: TGTGCCAGCAGTCAGCGGGGGGGCCGATACGAGCAGTACTTC
size: -
J: TRBJ2-7
V: TRBV12-3/TRBV12-4
D: TRBD2

CDR3: CASSFWQGNEKLFF
DNA: TGTGCCAGCAGTTTTTGGCAGGGAAATGAAAAACTGTTTTTT
size: -
J: TRBJ1-4
V: TRBV28
D: -

CDR3: CASPRGAGNIQYF
DNA: TGTGCCTCCCCACGGGGGGCTGGCAACATTCAGTACTTC
size: -
J: TRBJ2-4
V: TRBV11-1
D: -

CDR3: CASRPRVGISEAFF
DNA: TGTGCCAGCAGGCCCAGGGTGGGAATCTCTGAAGCTTTCTTT
size: few
J: TRBJ1-1
V: TRBV28
D: -

CDR3: CASSQETAGGGYEQYF
DNA: TGCGCCAGCAGCCAAGAAACAGCGGGGGGCGGTTACGAGCAGTACTTC
size: few
J: TRBJ2-7
V: TRBV4-3
D: TRBD2

CDR3: CASSSRGGANTGELFF
DNA: TGTGCCAGCAGTTCCCGGGGGGGGGCAAACACCGGGGAGCTGTTTTTT
size: -
J: TRBJ2-2
V: TRBV28
D: TRBD2

CDR3: CASSRDFGTQETQYF
DNA: TGTGCCAGCAGCCGGGACTTCGGGACACAAGAGACCCAGTACTTC
size: few
J: TRBJ2-5
V: TRBV6-5
D: -

CDR3: CASRAAGGSYEQYF
DNA: TGTGCCAGCAGGGCCGCAGGGGGTTCCTACGAGCAGTACTTC
size: few
J: TRBJ2-7
V: TRBV12-3/TRBV12-4
D: TRBD1

CDR3: CASSRQRNNEQFF
DNA: TGTGCCAGCAGCCGACAGAGAAACAATGAGCAGTTCTTC
size: -
J: TRBJ2-1
V: TRBV14
D: -

CDR3: CASSDPTGASILERANYGYTF
DNA: -
size: few
J: TRBJ1-2
V: TRBV11-1
D: -

CDR3: CASSQAPTGRSYNEQFF
DNA: TGCGCCAGCAGCCAAGCACCAACAGGGAGGTCCTACAATGAGCAGTTCTTC
size: -
J: TRBJ2-1
V: TRBV4-3
D: -

CDR3: CASRASVQETQYF
DNA: TGTGCCAGCAGAGCTAGCGTTCAAGAGACCCAGTACTTC
size: few
J: TRBJ2-5
V: TRBV7-2
D: -

CDR3: CASNLFRGTTNEQFF
DNA: TGTGCCAGCAATCTGTTCAGGGGAACTACGAATGAGCAGTTCTTC
size: few
J: TRBJ2-1
V: TRBV6-2/TRBV6-3
D: -

CDR3: CASSQGWQGGTDTQYF
DNA: TGTGCCAGCAGCCAAGGGTGGCAGGGAGGAACAGATACGCAGTATTTT
size: -
J: TRBJ2-3
V: TRBV3-1
D: -

CDR3: CASSFKDTDRVNEQYF
DNA: TGTGCCAGCAGCTTTAAAGATACGGACAGGGTCAACGAGCAGTACTTC
size: -
J: TRBJ2-7
V: TRBV7-9
D: TRBD1

CDR3: CASSLTDSGSTDTQYF
DNA: TGTGCCAGCAGCTTAACGGATAGCGGGAGTACAGATACGCAGTATTTT
size: many
J: TRBJ2-3
V: TRBV7-3
D: TRBD2

CDR3: CASRAPSTDTQYF
DNA: TGTGCCAGCAGAGCTCCGAGCACAGATACGCAGTATTTT
size: -
J: TRBJ2-3
V: TRBV6-1
D: -

CDR3: CATDRTGAEYF
DNA: TGTGCCACAGACCGGACAGGGGCGGAATATTTT
size: -
J: TRBJ1-3
V: TRBV6-1
D: TRBD1

CDR3: CASSYWTGEAFF
DNA: TGTGCCAGCAGTTACTGGACAGGTGAAGCTTTCTTT
size: -
J: TRBJ1-1
V: TRBV6-5
D: TRBD1